The rows below give T cell receptor beta chains drawn from one sample of a study of radiotherapy plus CTLA-4 blockade in lung cancer. TCRdb keeps only in-frame clones here, not all; method: immunoSEQ multiplex PCR. The sample lists 95,000 to 150,000 clones; around 89% were seen once. Sample: peripheral blood, taken from a patient treated with radiotherapy plus ipilimumab. The receptors shown here come from a human donor with non-small cell lung cancer that progressed on radiotherapy plus ipilimumab. Each CDR3 is given with its conserved first and last residue. The D gene is left open where the match is weak. Clone size is not always given. Where it is, it says once, few, many or a class for expanded clones.

V	D	J	size	DNA	CDR3
TRBV14	NA	TRBJ1-5	few	TGTGCCAGCAGCCGAGGGGGGAGCAATCAGCCCCAGCATTTT	CASSRGGSNQPQHF
TRBV7-3	NA	TRBJ2-3	NA	TGTGCCAGCAGCTTATCGAAGTCTAGCTTTGGCACAGATACGCAGTATTTT	CASSLSKSSFGTDTQYF
TRBV10-3	TRBD1	TRBJ2-3	NA	TGTGCCACCCAGGGACAGGGGCTCGGGGCAGATACGCAGTATTTT	CATQGQGLGADTQYF
TRBV6-5	NA	TRBJ2-5	NA	TGTGCCAGCAGTTCCCCGAGCGAAGAGACCCAGTACTTC	CASSSPSEETQYF
TRBV11-2	NA	TRBJ2-7	NA	TGTGCCAGCAGCTTAGAGGGTGGGGGTTCCTACGAGCAGTACTTC	CASSLEGGGSYEQYF
TRBV5-4	NA	TRBJ2-2	NA	TGTGCCAGCAGCTTGACTAGCAGAAGCACCGGGGAGCTGTTTTTT	CASSLTSRSTGELFF
TRBV28	NA	TRBJ2-2	NA	TGTGCCAGCAGTCCGCCCGGGACTTCAGTAACCGGGGAGCTGTTTTTT	CASSPPGTSVTGELFF
TRBV10-3	NA	TRBJ2-1	NA	TGTGCCATCAGTGAGAACTTGAATGAGCAGTTCTTC	CAISENLNEQFF
TRBV7-2	TRBD2	TRBJ2-3	NA	TGTGCCAGCAGCTTCCCGGGACTAGGAAATACGCAGTATTTT	CASSFPGLGNTQYF
TRBV6-5	TRBD2	TRBJ2-1	once	TGTGCCAGGACACTAGCGGGAGGGCCCGGTGAGCAGTTCTTC	CARTLAGGPGEQFF
TRBV11-3	TRBD2	TRBJ2-1	NA	TGTGCCAGCAGTCCTGGGACTAGCGAAAACAATGAGCAGTTCTTC	CASSPGTSENNEQFF
TRBV7-9	NA	TRBJ1-1	NA	TGTGCCAGCAGCCACCGGGACCCCGGGGCTTTCTTT	CASSHRDPGAFF
TRBV5-1	NA	TRBJ1-1	once	TGCGCCAGCAGCTCCGACAGTCTGGCTTTCTTT	CASSSDSLAFF
TRBV5-4	NA	TRBJ2-2	NA	TGTGCCAGCAGCTTGGCGGGAAAGGCCGGGGAGCTGTTTTTT	CASSLAGKAGELFF
TRBV2	TRBD2	TRBJ2-3	NA	TGTGCCAGCAGTGTGGGGACTAGCGGGATTGCGGATACGCAGTATTTT	CASSVGTSGIADTQYF
TRBV11-3	NA	TRBJ2-7	few	TGTGCCAGCAGCTTAGTTGGGGGAGGACACTCCTACGAGCAGTACTTC	CASSLVGGGHSYEQYF